This TCR beta chain emerged from a study of radiotherapy plus CTLA-4 blockade in lung cancer. Study-wide results and caveats: It was early blood T cell clone dynamics, with interferon-beta, that reportedly best predicted response. After radiotherapy and ipilimumab, tumor-derived clones expanded in peripheral blood.

CDR3 size: 14 residues. Germline CDR1 is SGHTA and CDR2 is FQGTGA. Trimming removed 4 bases at V and 1 base at J, with 7 bases between. Focal radiation was given together with CTLA-4 blockade (ipilimumab) to patients with chemo-refractory metastatic non-small-cell lung cancer. Sequenced by immunoSEQ multiplex PCR; TCRdb stores in-frame clones only, minus some. The table lists around 110,000 clones, about 84% of them singletons. A word on this clone: The antigen is undetermined.

The sample consisted of peripheral blood, taken from a patient treated with radiotherapy plus ipilimumab. The chain recombines TRBV7-3 with TRBJ2-2; D gene ambiguous. The TCR originated in a human donor with non-small cell lung cancer that progressed on radiotherapy plus ipilimumab. Some clones in this sample may be carry-over from other donors' samples. Written as DNA, the CDR3 is TGTGCCAGCAGCTCGGCCGGGAACACCGGGGAGCTGTTTTTT. Residues: CASSSAGNTGELFF.